Shown below are 8 T cell receptor beta chains from a single sample sequenced in a study of siplizumab effects on memory and regulatory T cells. Using immunoSEQ multiplex PCR, the repertoire was profiled, and TCRdb retains in-frame clones only, with some absent. In the table there are over 70,000 clones, 80% to 90% of which are singletons. Sequenced: CD4+ T cells sorted from blood. These receptors were obtained from a human donor in good health.

CDR3 sequence: CASSDDPSAYEQFF. The CDR3 coding sequence is TGTGCCAGCAGTGATGACCCGAGTGCGTATGAGCAGTTCTTC. The V and J genes are TRBV25-1 and TRBJ2-1; D gene unclear. The CDR3 length is 14 residues. Trimming left V 3 bases short and J 8 bases short, with 14 bases between. Germline CDR1 reads MGHDK; CDR2 reads SYGVNS.

This clone was found once. V is TRBV7-2 and J is TRBJ1-5, with TRBD1 identical over 8 bases. Germline CDR1 and CDR2: SGHTA and FQGNSA. The V gene end was trimmed by 5 bases and the J gene end by 7 bases; junction bases not matched to a gene: 10. This CDR3 has 15 amino acids. The CDR3 DNA follows: TGTGCCAGCAGCCTGCAGGGGGCAGGGGGCCAGCCCCAGCATTTT. Translated: CASSLQGAGGQPQHF.

The chain has TRBV9 and TRBJ2-2; D is ambiguous. V was pared by 4 bases and J by 0 bases, with 10 bases between. Germline CDR1 SGDLS, CDR2 YYNGEE. The CDR3 totals 15 residues. Here the CDR3 reads CASSPHSANTGELFF. The CDR3 DNA follows: TGTGCCAGCAGCCCCCACAGCGCGAACACCGGGGAGCTGTTTTTT.

The chain combines TRBV11-3 with TRBJ2-3; 7 positions match TRBD2. This CDR3 contains 17 residues. V lost 4 bases and J lost 3; bases outside the gene matches: 13. Germline CDR1 SGHNT, CDR2 YENEEA. The DNA for the CDR3 is TGTGCCAGCAGCTCGGGGGAGGCGGGAGTGACTACAGATACGCAGTATTTT. As protein: CASSSGEAGVTTDTQYF.

The chain joins TRBV7-2 to TRBJ2-1; the D gene could be TRBD1 or TRBD2 (6 bases each). V was shortened by 5 bases and J by 8 bases, with 28 bases between the two germline ends. Germline V CDR1 and CDR2: SGHTA, FQGNSA. The CDR3 runs to 18 residues. CDR3 protein: CASSQIPPGHKGGHEQFF. For the CDR3, the DNA is TGTGCCAGCAGCCAGATCCCGCCGGGACACAAAGGAGGGCATGAGCAGTTCTTC.

The chain employs TRBV20-1 and TRBJ2-5; perhaps TRBD1 as D (6 bases). The length of the CDR3 is 11 residues. Per the germline V gene, CDR1 is DFQATT and CDR2 is SNEGSKA (reference sequence). The V end was cut by 6 bases, the J end by 3 bases, with 8 bases between. Here the CDR3 DNA reads TGCAGTGCAAGGACAGAAGAGACCCAGTACTTC. Translating it yields CSARTEETQYF.

V is TRBV5-1 and J is TRBJ2-3; either TRBD1 or TRBD2 may fit D (5 bases each). Looked up from germline, CDR1 is SGHRS and CDR2 is YFSETQ. Trimming left V 4 bases short and J 4 bases short, with 13 bases between. The CDR3 extends over 14 amino acids. DNA for the CDR3: TGCGCCAGCAGCATGGACGAGGGACCAGATACGCAGTATTTT. This encodes CASSMDEGPDTQYF.

This rearrangement joins TRBV10-1 to TRBJ1-3; 10 bases fit TRBD1. The CDR3 sequence is 15 residues long. From germline, CDR1 is WNHNN and CDR2 SYGVQD (reference sequence). V dropped 8 bases and J dropped 4; count of bases not matched to a gene: 8. In nucleotides, the CDR3 is TGCGCCAGCGGGACAGGGGCTCGAGGCGGAAACACCATATATTTT. Its protein is CASGTGARGGNTIYF.